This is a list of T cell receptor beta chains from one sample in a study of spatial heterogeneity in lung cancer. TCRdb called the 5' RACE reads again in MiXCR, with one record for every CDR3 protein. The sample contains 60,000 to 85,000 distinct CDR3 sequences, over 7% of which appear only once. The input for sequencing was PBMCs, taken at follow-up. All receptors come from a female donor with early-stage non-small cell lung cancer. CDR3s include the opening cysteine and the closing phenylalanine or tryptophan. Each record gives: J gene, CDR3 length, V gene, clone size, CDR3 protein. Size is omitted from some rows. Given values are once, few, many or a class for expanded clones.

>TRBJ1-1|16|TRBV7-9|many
CASSLWGKDSNTEAFF
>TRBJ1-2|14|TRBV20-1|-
CSARAPGAYYGYTF
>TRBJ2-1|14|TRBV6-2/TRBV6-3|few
CASSYGTGWGEQFF
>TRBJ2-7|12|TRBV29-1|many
CSVEDRPFEQYF
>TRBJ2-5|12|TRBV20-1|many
CSASTSSETQYF
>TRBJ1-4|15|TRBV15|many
CATSREPQGNEKLFF
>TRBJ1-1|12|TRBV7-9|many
CATRGENTEAFF
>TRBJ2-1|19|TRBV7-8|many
CASSLRTSGRTRSFNEQFF
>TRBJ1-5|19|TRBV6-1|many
CASSQGAPREGRSNQPQHF
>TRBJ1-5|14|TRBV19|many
CASIGAVGNQPQHF
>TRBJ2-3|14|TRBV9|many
CASSVATGTDTQYF
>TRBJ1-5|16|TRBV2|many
CASSELGGIRNQPQHF
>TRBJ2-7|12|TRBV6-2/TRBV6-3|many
CATGTERREQYF
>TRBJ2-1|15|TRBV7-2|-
CAKIEDLSHYNEQFF
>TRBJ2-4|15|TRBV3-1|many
CASSPSGKIKNIQYF
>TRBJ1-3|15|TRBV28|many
CASSPPAGSGNTIYF
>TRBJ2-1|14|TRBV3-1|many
CASSLLSSYNEQFF
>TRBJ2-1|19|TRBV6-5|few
CASSYAGLAGVGPYNEQFF
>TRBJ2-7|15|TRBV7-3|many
CASSIVVQTEGVQYF
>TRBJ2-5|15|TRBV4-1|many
CASSQLLAGEETQYF
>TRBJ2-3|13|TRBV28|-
CASSPQGSDTQYF
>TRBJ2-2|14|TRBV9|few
CASSVRTGTGELFF
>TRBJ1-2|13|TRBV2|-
CASNQRQDYGYTF
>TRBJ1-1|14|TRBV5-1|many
CASSSLGGDTEAFF
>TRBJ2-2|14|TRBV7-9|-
CASSKAGETGELFF
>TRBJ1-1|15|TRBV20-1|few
CSVGEGAERNTEAFF
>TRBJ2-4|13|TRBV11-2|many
CASSKGQQNIQYF
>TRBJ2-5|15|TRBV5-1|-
CASSLAPGGEETQYF
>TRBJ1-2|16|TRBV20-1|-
CSADLPPGQGNYGYTF
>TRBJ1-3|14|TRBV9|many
CASSVAGSGNTIYF
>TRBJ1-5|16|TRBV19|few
CASSMGDNWESQPQHF
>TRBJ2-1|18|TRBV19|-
CASSPLKGTGDFYNEQFF
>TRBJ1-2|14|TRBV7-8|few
CASSLEMAGYGYTF
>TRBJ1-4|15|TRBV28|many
CASSSRQTSNEKLFF
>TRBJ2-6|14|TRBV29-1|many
CSVEKLEGANVLTF
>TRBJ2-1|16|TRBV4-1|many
CASSPLGRAVVKEQFF
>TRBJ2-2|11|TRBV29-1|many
CSVRETGELFF
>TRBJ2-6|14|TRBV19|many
CATRRGPGANVLTF
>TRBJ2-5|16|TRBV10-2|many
CASSDRGQGAGETQYF
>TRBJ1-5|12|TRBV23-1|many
CASGRGGQPQHF
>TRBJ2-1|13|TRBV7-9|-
CASSWAPNNEQFF
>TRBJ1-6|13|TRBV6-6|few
CASIRTANSPLHF
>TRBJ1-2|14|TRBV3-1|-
CASSPGQDLYGYTF
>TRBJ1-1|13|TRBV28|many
CASTPGQPTEAFF